This TCR beta chain stems from a study of blood T cell repertoires in COVID-19 (dated by TCRdb to between 2020 and 2021). For context, the study as a whole: Samples from collaborators originated in the United States, Italy and Spain and spanned both the acute and convalescent phases of COVID-19. The dataset comprised deeply sampled blood TCRbeta repertoires from subjects exposed to, actively infected with, or recovered from COVID-19. The repertoires were released in a freely available public database meant as a resource for research on the immune response to SARS-CoV-2. The samples were drawn from two sources: the first 160 participants of the ongoing ImmuneRACE study, and over 1,000 subjects contributed by 6 global collaborators. The prospective study material was composed of cDNA or gDNA derived from T cells, B-cell-depleted T cells, or PBMCs. Where HLA class I and class II types were available, the types were taken from metadata supplied by the sample provider, not from assay-based typing. Nearly every sample came with metadata listing a de-identified subject ID, COVID-19 status, age in years and sex.

From cysteine to phenylalanine, the CDR3 is 18 amino acids long. Only the CDR3 region is kept as DNA, spanning 54 bases read in frame from base 1. Clipping removes 1 base from V and 0 bases from J, with 9 as the unmatched junction base count. Per the germline V gene (reference sequence), MNHEY is the CDR1 and SMNVEV is the CDR2. One collaborating source in Seattle enrolled patients during active infection and followed them longitudinally through the course of disease. Each collaborating institution followed its own protocols to collect whole blood in K2EDTA tubes. For TCRbeta analysis, collaborators shipped samples in one of three forms: frozen whole blood, isolated PBMCs, or DNA extracted from either of those sample types. A note on this clone: What antigen it recognizes has not been identified. No base quality information exists; no much larger clone differs at one position.

Study-wide findings and limitations: How much clinical and demographic metadata was included differed by source and by participant, and the metadata was provided uncurated.

TCRbeta CDR3 regions were amplified from genomic DNA by means of the immunoSEQ Assay, a bias-controlled multiplex PCR. Per the authors' processing: Within the assay, amplification of reference gene primers was used to estimate how many nucleated cells each sample contained. Sequence reads were collapsed and filtered to measure the absolute abundance of every unique TCRbeta CDR3 rearrangement. For each sample, productive Simpson clonality was calculated by taking the square root of Simpson's diversity index across productive rearrangements. TCRdb took over this immuneACCESS table, retaining in-frame rearrangements with V and J assigned. Such tables are incomplete; in checked studies, under half of the missing clones stem from an unresolved V gene, and the remainder is unexplained. V, J and clone size derive from that table, while D and trimming were established from the DNA sequence. The sample includes about 170,000 clones, with approximately 90% observed a single time. The ten largest clones take up approximately 5% of the sample.

This receptor was obtained from a man aged 18-30 years with COVID-19, enrolled during active disease. The rearrangement combines TRBV27 with TRBJ2-1; a stretch of 7 junction bases matches TRBD1. The sequenced sample was peripheral blood. The sequenced DNA is TGTGCCAGCAGTTTATGGGCAGGGGGAAGCAGCTCCTACAATGAGCAGTTCTTC. This gives the protein CASSLWAGGSSSYNEQFF.